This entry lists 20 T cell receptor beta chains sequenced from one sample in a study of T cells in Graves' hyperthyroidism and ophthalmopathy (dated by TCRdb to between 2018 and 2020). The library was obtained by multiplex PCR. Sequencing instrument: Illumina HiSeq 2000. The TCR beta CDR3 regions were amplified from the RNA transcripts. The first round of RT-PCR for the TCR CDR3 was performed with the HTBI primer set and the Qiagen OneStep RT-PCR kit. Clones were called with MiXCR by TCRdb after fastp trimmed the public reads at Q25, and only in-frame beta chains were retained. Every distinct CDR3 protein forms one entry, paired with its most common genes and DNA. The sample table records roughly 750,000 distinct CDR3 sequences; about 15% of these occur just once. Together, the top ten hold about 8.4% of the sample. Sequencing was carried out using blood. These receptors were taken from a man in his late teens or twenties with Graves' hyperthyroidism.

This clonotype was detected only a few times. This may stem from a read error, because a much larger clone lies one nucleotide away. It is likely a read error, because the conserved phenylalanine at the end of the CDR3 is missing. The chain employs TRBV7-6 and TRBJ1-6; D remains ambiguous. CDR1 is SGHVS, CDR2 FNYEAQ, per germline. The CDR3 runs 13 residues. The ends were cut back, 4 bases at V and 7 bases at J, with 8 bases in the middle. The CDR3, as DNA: TGTGCCAGCAGCTCACTGGCGAATTCACCCCTCCACCTT. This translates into CASSSLANSPLHL.

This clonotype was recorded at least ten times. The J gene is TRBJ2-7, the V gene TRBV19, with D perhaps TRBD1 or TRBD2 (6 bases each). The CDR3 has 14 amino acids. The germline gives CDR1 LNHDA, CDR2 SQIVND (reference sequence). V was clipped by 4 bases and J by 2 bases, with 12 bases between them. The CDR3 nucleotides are TGTGCCAGTAGTAAGGGGGACTTCGCCTACGAGCAGTACTTC. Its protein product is CASSKGDFAYEQYF.

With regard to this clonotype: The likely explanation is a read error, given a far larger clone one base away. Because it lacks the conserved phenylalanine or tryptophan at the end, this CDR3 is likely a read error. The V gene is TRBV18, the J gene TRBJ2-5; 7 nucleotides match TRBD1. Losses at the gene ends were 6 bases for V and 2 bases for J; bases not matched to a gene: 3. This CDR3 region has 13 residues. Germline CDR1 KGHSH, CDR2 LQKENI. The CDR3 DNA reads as TGTGCCAGCTCCCGGGGACAGCAAGAGACCCAGTACTCC. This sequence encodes CASSRGQQETQYS.

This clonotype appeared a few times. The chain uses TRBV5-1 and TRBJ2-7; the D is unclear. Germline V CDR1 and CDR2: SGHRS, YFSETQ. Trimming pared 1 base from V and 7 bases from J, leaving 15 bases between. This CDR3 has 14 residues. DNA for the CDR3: TGCGCCAGCAGCTTGACGGGCAAGGTGAGGGAGCAGTACTTC. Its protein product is CASSLTGKVREQYF.

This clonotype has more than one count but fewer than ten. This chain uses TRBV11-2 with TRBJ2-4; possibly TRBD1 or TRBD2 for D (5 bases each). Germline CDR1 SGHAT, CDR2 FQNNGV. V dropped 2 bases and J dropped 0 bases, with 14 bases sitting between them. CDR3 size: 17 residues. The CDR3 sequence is CASSLYGGQIAKNIQYF. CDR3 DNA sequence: TGTGCCAGCAGCTTATATGGAGGACAAATAGCCAAAAACATTCAGTACTTC.

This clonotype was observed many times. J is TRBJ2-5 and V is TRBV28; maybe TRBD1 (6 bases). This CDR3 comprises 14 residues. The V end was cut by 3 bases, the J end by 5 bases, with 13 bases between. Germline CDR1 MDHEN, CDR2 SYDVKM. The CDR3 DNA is TGTGCCAGCAGTTTCTTGGGGGCGGAGGAGACCCAGTACTTC. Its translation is CASSFLGAEETQYF.

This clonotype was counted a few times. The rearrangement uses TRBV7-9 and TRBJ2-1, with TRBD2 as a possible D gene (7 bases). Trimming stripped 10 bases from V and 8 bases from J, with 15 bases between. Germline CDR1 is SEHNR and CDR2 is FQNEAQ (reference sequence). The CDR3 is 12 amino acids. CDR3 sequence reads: CATTPGGDEQFF. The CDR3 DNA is TGTGCCACCACTCCGGGGGGCGATGAGCAGTTCTTC.

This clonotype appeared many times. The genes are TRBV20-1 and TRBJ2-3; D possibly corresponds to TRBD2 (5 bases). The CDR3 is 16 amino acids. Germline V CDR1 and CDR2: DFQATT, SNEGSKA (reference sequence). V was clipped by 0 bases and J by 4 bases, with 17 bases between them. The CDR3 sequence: CSARDQGGPRADTQYF. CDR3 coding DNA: TGCAGTGCTAGAGATCAAGGAGGCCCCCGCGCAGATACGCAGTATTTT.

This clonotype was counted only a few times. The CDR3, as DNA: TGTGCCAGTAGCTCTCAGGGATGGGACGAGCAGTACTTC. Translation gives CASSSQGWDEQYF. The chain combines TRBV19 with TRBJ2-7, with D possibly matching TRBD1 (5 bases). Germline V CDR1 and CDR2: LNHDA, SQIVND (reference sequence). Trimming left V 6 bases short and J 5 bases short, with 14 bases between. This CDR3 is built from 13 residues.

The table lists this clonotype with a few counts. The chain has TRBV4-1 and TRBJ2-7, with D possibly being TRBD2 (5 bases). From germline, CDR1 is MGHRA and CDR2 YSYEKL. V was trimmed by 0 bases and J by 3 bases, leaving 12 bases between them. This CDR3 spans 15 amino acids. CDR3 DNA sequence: TGCGCCAGCAGCCAAGAGTCCAGGCGGGTCTACGAGCAGTACTTC. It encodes CASSQESRRVYEQYF.

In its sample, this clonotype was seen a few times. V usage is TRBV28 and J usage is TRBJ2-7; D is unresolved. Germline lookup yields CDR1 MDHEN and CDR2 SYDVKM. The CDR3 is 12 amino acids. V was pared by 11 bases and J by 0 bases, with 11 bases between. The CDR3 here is CAAAGNSYEQYF. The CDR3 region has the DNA TGTGCCGCTGCTGGGAACTCCTACGAGCAGTACTTC.

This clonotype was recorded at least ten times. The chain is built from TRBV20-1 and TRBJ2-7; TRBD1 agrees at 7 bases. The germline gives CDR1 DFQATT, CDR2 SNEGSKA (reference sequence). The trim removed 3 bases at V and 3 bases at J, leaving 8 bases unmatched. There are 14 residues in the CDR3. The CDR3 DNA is TGCAGTGCTAGGGACCGGGACAGACTCTACGAGCAGTACTTC. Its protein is CSARDRDRLYEQYF.

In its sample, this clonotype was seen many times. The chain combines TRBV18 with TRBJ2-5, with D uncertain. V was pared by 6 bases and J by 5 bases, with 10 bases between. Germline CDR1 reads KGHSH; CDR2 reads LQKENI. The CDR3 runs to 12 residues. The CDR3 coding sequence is TGTGCCAGCTCCCACGGTAGGGAGACCCAGTACTTC. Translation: CASSHGRETQYF.

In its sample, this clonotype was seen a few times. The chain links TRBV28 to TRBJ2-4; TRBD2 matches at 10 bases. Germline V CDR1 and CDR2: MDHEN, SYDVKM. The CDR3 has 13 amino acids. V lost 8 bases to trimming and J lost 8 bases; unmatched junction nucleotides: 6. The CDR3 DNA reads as TGTGCCAGCGGGATAAGCGGGAGGGACATTCAGTACTTC. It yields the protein CASGISGRDIQYF.

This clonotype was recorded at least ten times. The CDR3 sequence is CSARDGRGELNEQFF. The CDR3 nucleotides read TGCAGTGCTAGAGATGGTAGGGGGGAGCTCAATGAGCAGTTCTTC. This sequence joins TRBV20-1 and TRBJ2-1; D is tentatively TRBD1 or TRBD2 (6 bases each). This CDR3 region has 15 residues. Trimming stripped 0 bases from V and 6 bases from J, with 15 bases between. The germline CDR1 and CDR2 sequences are DFQATT and SNEGSKA (reference sequence).

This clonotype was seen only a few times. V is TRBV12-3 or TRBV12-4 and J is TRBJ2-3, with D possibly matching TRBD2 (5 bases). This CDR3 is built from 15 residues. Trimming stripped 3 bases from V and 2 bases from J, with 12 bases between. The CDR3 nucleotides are TGTGCCAGCAGTTTTTCTAGCTATAACACAGATACGCAGTATTTT. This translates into CASSFSSYNTDTQYF.

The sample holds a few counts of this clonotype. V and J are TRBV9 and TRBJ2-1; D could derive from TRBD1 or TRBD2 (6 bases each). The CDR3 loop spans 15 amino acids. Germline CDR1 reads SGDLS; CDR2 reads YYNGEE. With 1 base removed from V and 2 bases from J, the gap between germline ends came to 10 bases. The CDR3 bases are TGTGCCAGCAGCGTAAACGGGGGCCCCTACAATGAGCAGTTCTTC. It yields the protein CASSVNGGPYNEQFF. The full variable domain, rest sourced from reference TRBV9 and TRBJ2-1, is DSGVTQTPKHLITATGQRVTLRCSPRSGDLSVYWYQQSLDQGLQFLIQYYNGEERAKGNILERFSAQQFPDLHSELNLSSLELGDSALYFCASSVNGGPYNEQFFGPGTRLTVL.

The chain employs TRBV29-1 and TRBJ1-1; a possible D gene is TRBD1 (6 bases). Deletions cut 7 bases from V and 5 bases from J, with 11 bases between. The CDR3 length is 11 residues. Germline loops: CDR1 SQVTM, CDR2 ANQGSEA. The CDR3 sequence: CSGTVRTEAFF. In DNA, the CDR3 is TGCAGCGGGACAGTTAGAACTGAAGCTTTCTTT.

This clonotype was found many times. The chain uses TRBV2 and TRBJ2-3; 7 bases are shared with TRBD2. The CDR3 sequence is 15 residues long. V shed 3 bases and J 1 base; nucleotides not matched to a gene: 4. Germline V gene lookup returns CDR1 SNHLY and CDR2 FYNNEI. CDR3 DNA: TGTGCCAGCAGTGATCCGGGAGGAGGCACAGATACGCAGTATTTT. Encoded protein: CASSDPGGGTDTQYF.

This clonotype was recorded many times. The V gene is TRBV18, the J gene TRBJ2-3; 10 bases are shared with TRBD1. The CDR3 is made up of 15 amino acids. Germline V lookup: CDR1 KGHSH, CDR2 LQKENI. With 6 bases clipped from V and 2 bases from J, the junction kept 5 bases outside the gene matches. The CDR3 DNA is TGTGCCAGCTCTCGACAGGGGGCTGACACAGATACGCAGTATTTT. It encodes CASSRQGADTDTQYF.